The sequence of this T cell receptor (beta chain) was determined in a study of response to subunit inactivated influenza vaccine. Points from the study as a whole: With each seasonal influenza vaccination, the authors suggested, few new T cells are recruited.

This clonotype was recorded many times. Its specificity is unknown. CDR3 length: 15 residues. CDR1 and CDR2 (germline): DFQATT, SNEGSKA (reference sequence). With V trimmed by 2 bases and J by 13 bases, 16 bases remained unmatched. MiXCR, run by TCRdb on the RT-PCR reads, gives a single entry per CDR3 protein. The sample contains about 500,000 distinct CDR3 sequences, approximately 7.3% of which appear only once. This receptor was identified in a man aged 50 to 69 who received an inactivated influenza vaccine. The material sequenced was PBMCs from blood, taken 23 to 25 months after vaccination. The chain has TRBV20-1 and TRBJ2-3, with TRBD1 identical over 9 bases. CDR3 residues: CSARSPGTGTGLEYF. CDR3 coding DNA: TGCAGTGCTAGAAGTCCTGGAACCGGGACAGGGCTAGAGTATTTT.